This T cell receptor (beta chain) derives from a study of blood T cell repertoires in COVID-19. Sequencing was performed with immunoSEQ multiplex PCR; in TCRdb, only in-frame clones are kept and a portion is missing. The data contain some 66,000 clones, about 91% of them seen just once; the ten biggest clones take up 5.5% to 8%. Germline V gene sequence: CDR1 SGHDT, CDR2 YYEEEE. This CDR3 has 16 residues. V was clipped by 3 bases and J by 1 base; unmatched bases: 7. The chain links TRBV5-6 to TRBJ1-5; TRBD1 agrees at 7 bases. The sequencing sample was made of peripheral blood. The origin of this receptor is a human donor in a cohort sampled during active COVID-19. The CDR3 bases are TGTGCCAGCAGCTGGGGACAGAAGTGGAGCAATCAGCCCCAGCATTTT. Translating gives CASSWGQKWSNQPQHF.